The 13 T cell receptor beta chains below come from one sample, sequenced in a study of tumor-infiltrating lymphocytes in primary liver carcinoma. A constant-region primer primed TCR beta cDNA synthesis from about 0.45 ug of total RNA. Libraries covering TCR beta were generated through three nested multiplex PCR rounds (using a slightly modified ARM-PCR). A C-beta reverse primer was combined with TRBV1-TRBV30 forward primers in the first two PCR rounds, and each round had approximately 9 cycles. One entry per CDR3 protein, called by TCRdb with MiXCR from the multiplex PCR reads. The repertoire consists of approximately 190,000 distinct CDR3 sequences, with about 85% occurring once and the leading ten covering about a sixth. Unsorted bulk tissue, about 19-32 mg of it, served as the source for co-extraction of RNA and DNA. The sample was tumor tissue from primary liver carcinoma. The receptors shown here come from a man aged 40-49 years with primary liver carcinoma and hepatitis B virus infection.

On this clonotype itself: This is likely a read error, given that the CDR3 carries no conserved phenylalanine or tryptophan at its end. V gene TRBV7-9 combines with J gene TRBJ2-3, with 8 bases identical to TRBD1. V shed 4 bases and J 4 bases; nucleotides not matched to a gene: 7. The germline gives CDR1 SEHNR, CDR2 FQNEAQ (reference sequence). The CDR3 has 15 amino acids. CDR3 residues: CASSSDRDGADTQYH. CDR3 in DNA: TGTGCCAGCAGCTCGGACAGGGATGGGGCAGATACGCAGTATCAT.

With regard to this clonotype: An end of the junction does not agree with germline; a read error may underlie this. CDR3 loop: CASSQETSSGANDLTF. CDR3 sequence (DNA): TGTGCCAGCAGCCAAGAAACAAGCTCTGGGGCCAACGACCTGACTTTC. The genes are TRBV4-2 and TRBJ2-6; tentative D call: TRBD1 (5 bases). CDR3 size: 16 residues. The V gene's germline CDR1 is LGHNA and CDR2 YNFKEQ.

The rearrangement links TRBV12-3 or TRBV12-4 to TRBJ1-5; D gene ambiguous. V shed 7 bases and J shed 10 bases, with 23 bases lying between them. The CDR3 is made up of 15 amino acids. CDR3 bases: TGTGCCAGCACGCGAGGCACCGCAATAAATGAACCCCAGCATTTT. Protein product: CASTRGTAINEPQHF.

This chain connects TRBV11-3 to TRBJ2-1, with D uncertain. Germline V gene lookup returns CDR1 SGHNT and CDR2 YENEEA. V lost 1 base and J lost 14, with 18 bases in between. This CDR3 spans 14 amino acids. This CDR3 is CASSLGVSNDEKFF. The CDR3 nucleotides are TGTGCCAGCAGCTTAGGGGTCAGCAACGATGAAAAGTTCTTC.

Worth noting for this clonotype: This may stem from a read error, because a much larger clone lies one nucleotide away. This chain joins TRBV5-1 and TRBJ2-7; 9 bases are a match to TRBD2. The CDR3 is 16 residues long. Germline V gives CDR1 SGHRS, CDR2 YFSETQ. CDR3 protein: CANSLAGAGGLYEQYF. The CDR3 DNA sequence: TGCGCCAACAGCTTGGCCGGAGCGGGAGGCCTCTACGAGCAGTACTTC. Filled out from reference TRBV5-1 and TRBJ2-7, the complete variable domain reads KAGVTQTPRYLIKTRGQQVTLSCSPISGHRSVSWYQQTPGQGLQFLFEYFSETQRNKGNFPGRFSGRQFSNSRSEMNVSTLELGDSALYLCANSLAGAGGLYEQYFGPGTRLTVT.

About this clonotype: Its ends do not fully match the called genes, so a read error is possible. The rearrangement links TRBV4-1 to TRBJ2-1, with D maybe TRBD1 (6 bases). The CDR3 has 10 amino acids. Germline V gene lookup returns CDR1 MGHRA and CDR2 YSYEKL. CDR3 residues: CANSEGHQFF. The DNA for the CDR3 is TGCGCCAACAGCGAGGGACATCAGTTCTTC.

The V and J genes are TRBV29-1 and TRBJ2-7, with unresolved D. CDR1 is SQVTM and CDR2 is ANQGSEA in the germline V gene. The CDR3 runs 16 residues. The germline V and J ends were trimmed by 7 bases and 9 bases, with 31 bases remaining between them. In DNA form, the CDR3 reads TGCAGCGCCATGACATCTGGAACCGGCACTCTCCACGGGCAGTACTTC. Its protein product is CSAMTSGTGTLHGQYF.

CDR3 protein: CSVQSRGGHEQFF. CDR3 sequence (DNA): TGCAGCGTTCAGTCGAGGGGAGGGCACGAGCAGTTCTTC. This sequence joins TRBV29-1 and TRBJ2-7; 7 nucleotides align to TRBD2. The better agreement between TRBJ2-1 and the DNA end casts doubt on the J call. The germline gives CDR1 SQVTM, CDR2 ANQGSEA. This CDR3 region has 13 residues.

For this clonotype: The CDR3 ends on some other residue instead of the conserved phenylalanine or tryptophan, so this is likely a read error. This chain joins TRBV11-2 and TRBJ2-5, with D maybe TRBD2 (5 bases). The CDR3 has 15 residues. The germline V gene has CDR1 SGHAT and CDR2 FQNNGV. CDR3 DNA sequence: TGTGACAGCAGTCGTTGGACTGATCCCGCGGGGACCCAGTACTTA. It yields the protein CDSSRWTDPAGTQYL.

Regarding this clonotype: At one end, the junction sequence differs from germline, possibly due to a read error. The chain carries TRBV4-3 and TRBJ2-5; 11 bases line up with TRBD2. Per germline, CDR1 LGHNA and CDR2 YSLEER. The CDR3 covers 17 residues. The CDR3, as DNA: TGCGCCAGCAGCCAAACGGCTAGCGGGAGGATTGGTGAGATCCAGTACTTC. It is translated as CASSQTASGRIGEIQYF.

With respect to this clonotype: Its ends do not fully match the called genes, so a read error is possible. The rearrangement links TRBV6-5 to TRBJ1-6; D uncertain. The CDR3 has 15 residues. Germline lookup yields CDR1 MNHEY and CDR2 SVGAGI. This chain's CDR3 is CASNKTLRKESPRHF. The DNA of the CDR3 is TGTGCCAGCAATAAAACCCTTAGGAAGGAGTCACCCCGCCACTTT.

Regarding this clonotype: A read error may produce the germline difference seen at one junction end. The chain links TRBV4-3 to TRBJ2-1; the D gene is possibly TRBD2 (6 bases). This CDR3 comprises 17 residues. Germline values: CDR1 LGHNA, CDR2 YSLEER. This CDR3 is CASSPRPLGTSYNKQFF. The CDR3 DNA follows: TGCGCCAGCAGCCCTAGGCCCCTAGGGACTTCCTACAATAAGCAGTTCTTC.

On this clonotype: Being one base from a much bigger clone, this may be a read error. The chain links TRBV28 to TRBJ2-1; D is possibly TRBD2 (5 bases). The CDR3 length is 16 residues. Germline V lookup: CDR1 MDHEN, CDR2 SYDVKM. In DNA, the CDR3 is TGTGCCAGCAGCCTCGACATAGGGAGCTCCTACAATGAGCATTTCTTC. It is translated as CASSLDIGSSYNEHFF.